The clone carrying this TCR beta chain was seen more than once but under ten times. The antigen remains undetermined. This sample is drawn from a study of CD8+CD57+ T cells in acquired aplastic anemia. Across the whole study: Yields of DNA that came from sorted CD4+ and CD8+ cells averaged about 3.4 ug. Study results and caveats: About 29 shared CD8+ CDR3s appeared highly expressed within patients' immunodominant clones.

CDR3 and TCR beta VDJ profiling relied on genomic DNA as the template. TCRdb passed the reads through MiXCR, listing each CDR3 protein once. The sample lists 160,000 or so distinct CDR3 sequences, over 70% occurring once. Patients picked for sequencing had shown CD8+CD57+ cell expansion detected by flow cytometry. Acquired aplastic anemia of severe grade affected all patients. Blood sampling was performed on the patients, and none of them had received therapy by then. CDR3 length equals 13 residues. The germline gives CDR1 SGHDN, CDR2 FVKESK. Trimming left V 4 bases short and J 1 base short, with 8 bases between.

The chain joins TRBV14 to TRBJ2-7; the D gene is possibly TRBD1 (6 bases). Sequencing was done on a sample of sorted CD4+, CD8+, or CD8+CD57+ T cells (not recorded which) from PBMCs. The receptor was isolated from a human donor with aplastic anemia. CDR3 loop: CASSPDRSYEQYF. DNA of the CDR3: TGTGCCAGCAGCCCAGACAGGTCCTACGAGCAGTACTTC. The full variable domain, with the rest looked up from reference TRBV14 and TRBJ2-7, is EAGVTQFPSHSVIEKGQTVTLRCDPISGHDNLYWYRRVMGKEIKFLLHFVKESKQDESGMPNNRFLAERTGGTYSTLKVQPAELEDSGVYFCASSPDRSYEQYFGPGTRLTVT.